A selection of T cell receptor beta chains follows, all from one sample in a study of cytomegalovirus exposure and HLA in healthy donors. Clones were sequenced by immunoSEQ multiplex PCR, and TCRdb holds only the in-frame ones, with some missing. The sample has around 120,000 clones; approximately 72% are singletons. Source material: PBMCs. These receptors all stem from a man aged 60-69 years in good health and CMV-seropositive. The CDR3 runs from the conserved cysteine through the conserved F or W. The D gene is left open where the match is weak. Size is stated for part of the rows, as once, few or many counts, or as a class when the clone is expanded.

-	once	TRBV9	TRBJ1-5	CASSVGGEVGNQPQHF	TGTGCCAGCAGCGTGGGGGGGGAAGTAGGCAATCAGCCCCAGCATTTT
-	-	TRBV5-1	TRBJ2-7	CASSLSYPYEQYF	TGCGCCAGCAGCCTATCATACCCCTACGAGCAGTACTTC
TRBD1	once	TRBV5-5	TRBJ1-3	CASSTTGVGNTIYF	TGTGCCAGCAGCACGACAGGGGTTGGAAACACCATATATTTT
TRBD1	once	TRBV5-4	TRBJ2-7	CASSRGQGYYEQYF	TGTGCCAGCAGCAGGGGACAGGGCTACTACGAGCAGTACTTC
-	-	TRBV10-3	TRBJ1-4	CAISADRRSAATNEKLFF	TGTGCCATCAGCGCAGACAGGAGGTCGGCTGCAACTAATGAAAAACTGTTTTTT
-	-	TRBV20-1	TRBJ2-3	CSARGRDTQYF	TGCAGTGCCCGAGGGAGGGATACGCAGTATTTT
-	once	TRBV19	TRBJ1-1	CASSFDRVEAFF	TGTGCCAGTAGTTTCGACAGAGTAGAAGCTTTCTTT
TRBD1	-	TRBV5-4	TRBJ2-7	CASSLDRGGYEQYF	TGTGCCAGCAGCTTGGACAGGGGCGGCTACGAGCAGTACTTC
-	few	TRBV9	TRBJ2-2	CASSVGQITGELFF	TGTGCCAGCAGCGTAGGACAGATCACCGGGGAGCTGTTTTTT
-	-	TRBV28	TRBJ1-6	CASSLSPTGSPLHF	TGTGCCAGCAGTTTAAGTCCCACGGGGTCACCCCTCCACTTT
-	-	TRBV28	TRBJ1-3	CASRTVDGNSGNTIYF	TGTGCCAGCAGGACAGTCGACGGAAACTCTGGAAACACCATATATTTT
TRBD1	few	TRBV13	TRBJ1-2	CASSRDRGPYGYTF	TGTGCCAGCAGCCGGGACAGGGGGCCCTATGGCTACACCTTC
-	few	TRBV4-2	TRBJ1-6	CASSQVGGRGSPLHF	TGTGCCAGCAGCCAAGTAGGGGGTAGGGGATCACCCCTCCACTTT
-	once	TRBV29-1	TRBJ2-7	CSVKYDAQRGESF	TGCAGCGTTAAATACGATGCCCAACGAGGCGAGTCCTTC
-	-	TRBV12-5	TRBJ2-5	CASGRSGETQYF	TGTGCTAGTGGCCGCTCCGGGGAGACCCAGTACTTC
-	few	TRBV29-1	TRBJ2-5	CSVESTRGRETQYF	TGCAGCGTTGAGTCGACCAGGGGCAGGGAGACCCAGTACTTC
-	-	TRBV10-3	TRBJ1-1	CAISERGIWTEAFF	TGTGCCATCAGTGAGAGGGGAATTTGGACTGAAGCTTTCTTT
TRBD1	few	TRBV9	TRBJ1-2	CASSGTSGGHGYTF	TGTGCCAGCAGCGGGACCTCAGGGGGCCATGGCTACACCTTC
-	-	TRBV27	TRBJ1-1	CASSLREGTEAFF	TGTGCCAGCAGCCTCAGGGAGGGGACTGAAGCTTTCTTT
TRBD2	-	TRBV4-1	TRBJ2-1	CASSQDLAGAPIGQFF	TGCGCCAGCAGCCAAGATTTAGCGGGGGCCCCCATTGGGCAGTTCTTC
TRBD1	-	TRBV6-5	TRBJ1-2	CASSDPGGNYGYTF	TGTGCCAGCAGTGATCCAGGGGGTAACTATGGCTACACCTTC
-	few	TRBV5-6	TRBJ2-1	CASSLGAGYGNEQFF	TGTGCCAGCAGCTTGGGGGCAGGGTACGGGAATGAGCAGTTCTTC
-	once	TRBV18	TRBJ1-1	CASSPGQNTEAFF	TGTGCCAGCTCACCGGGGCAGAACACTGAAGCTTTCTTT
-	-	TRBV5-4	TRBJ2-1	CASSFGGTQKNEQFF	TGTGCCAGCAGCTTTGGGGGGACGCAAAAAAATGAGCAGTTCTTC
TRBD1	-	TRBV5-1	TRBJ2-5	CASRGTGSQETQYF	TGCGCCAGCAGGGGGACAGGGTCCCAAGAGACCCAGTACTTC
-	-	TRBV2	TRBJ2-3	CASSGGLAALRGDTQYF	TGTGCCAGCAGTGGGGGGCTAGCGGCCCTACGGGGAGATACGCAGTATTTT
TRBD1	few	TRBV6-5	TRBJ1-3	CASSHDRELGNTIYF	TGTGCCAGCAGTCACGACAGGGAATTGGGAAACACCATATATTTT
TRBD1	-	TRBV10-3	TRBJ1-5	CAISESPIRQGPYQPQHF	TGTGCCATCAGTGAGTCCCCGATAAGACAGGGTCCCTATCAGCCCCAGCATTTT
-	-	TRBV6-1	TRBJ1-1	CASSGQYTEAFF	TGTGCCAGCAGTGGGCAGTATACTGAAGCTTTCTTT
-	-	TRBV4-1	TRBJ2-7	CASSQDPQGSKYEQYF	TGCGCCAGCAGCCAAGATCCACAGGGTAGCAAGTACGAGCAGTACTTC
TRBD1	-	TRBV18	TRBJ2-2	CASSPTGTGSRTGELFF	TGTGCCAGCTCACCAACTGGGACAGGGAGTAGGACCGGGGAGCTGTTTTTT
TRBD2	once	TRBV10-2	TRBJ2-4	CATTLPSAGGKNSQYF	TGCGCCACCACCTTACCCTCCGCGGGAGGCAAAAACAGTCAGTACTTC
TRBD2	-	TRBV14	TRBJ2-7	CASSQVRGRGSGSYEQYF	TGTGCCAGCAGCCAAGTAAGAGGGAGGGGTTCGGGTTCCTACGAGCAGTACTTC
-	-	TRBV2	TRBJ2-7	CASGVGQDYEQYF	TGTGCCAGCGGGGTGGGGCAGGACTACGAGCAGTACTTC
TRBD1	-	TRBV5-1	TRBJ2-6	CASSSHRGHGANVLTF	TGCGCCAGCAGCTCGCACAGGGGGCACGGGGCCAACGTCCTGACTTTC
-	-	TRBV11-2	TRBJ1-1	CASSSVRSTEAFF	TGTGCCAGCAGCTCGGTGAGGAGCACTGAAGCTTTCTTT
-	-	TRBV6-6	TRBJ2-7	CASSLSTSSYEQYF	TGTGCCAGCAGTTTGTCCACATCCTCCTACGAGCAGTACTTC
-	-	TRBV4-1	TRBJ1-1	CASSFLTGTLNTEAFF	TGCGCCAGCAGCTTCCTAACCGGGACTCTGAACACTGAAGCTTTCTTT
TRBD2	-	TRBV11-3	TRBJ2-3	CASSLTGGYTDTQYF	TGTGCCAGCAGCTTAACGGGGGGTTACACAGATACGCAGTATTTT
TRBD1	-	TRBV5-1	TRBJ2-6	CASSSDYDRAGVLTF	TGCGCCAGCAGCTCCGACTACGACAGGGCCGGCGTCCTGACTTTC
TRBD2	-	TRBV9	TRBJ2-6	CASSRSGGNPGANVLTF	TGTGCCAGCAGCAGAAGCGGGGGGAACCCTGGGGCCAACGTCCTGACTTTC
-	-	TRBV28	TRBJ2-7	CASSTPVPYEQYF	TGTGCCAGCAGCACACCTGTGCCCTACGAGCAGTACTTC
-	-	TRBV5-1	TRBJ1-2	CASSFDRDGYTF	TGCGCCAGCAGCTTTGACAGAGATGGCTACACCTTC